The TCR beta chain described here comes from a study of identical twins. One entry per CDR3 protein results from TCRdb running MiXCR on the 5' RACE reads. The sample has about 520,000 distinct CDR3 sequences; approximately 22% are singletons. The CDR3 consists of 15 residues. Trimming at V came to 9 bases and at J to 4 bases, leaving 13 bases not matched to a gene. The same sample was also used in a study of T cells expressing NK-cell markers. In that study: With respect to HCMV, most of the eight sequenced donors were seropositive, and one was seronegative.

The sequenced material came from CD4+ T cells sorted from blood. This receptor was obtained from a woman aged 18 to 35 in good health. The chain links TRBV12-3 or TRBV12-4 to TRBJ1-2; TRBD1 agrees at 8 bases. The CDR3 DNA sequence: TGTGCCAGTTCTATTGACAGGGGCTTGGGCTATGGCTACACCTTC. It codes for CASSIDRGLGYGYTF.